This TCR beta chain was profiled in a study of blood T cell repertoires in COVID-19 (dated by TCRdb to 2018 to 2020). Regarding the complete study: Collaborator samples came from the United States, Italy and Spain and covered acute and convalescent phases of COVID-19. The prospective study material was composed of cDNA or gDNA derived from T cells, B-cell-depleted T cells, or PBMCs. The dataset comprised deeply sampled blood TCRbeta repertoires from subjects exposed to, actively infected with, or recovered from COVID-19. The repertoires were released in a freely available public database intended as a resource for research on the immune response to SARS-CoV-2. Samples came from the ongoing ImmuneRACE study (first 160 participants) plus 1,254 subjects from 6 global collaborators. Nearly every sample came with metadata listing a de-identified subject ID, COVID-19 status, age in years and sex. HLA class I and class II types, where available, came from metadata supplied by the sample provider rather than from assay-based typing.

This clone turned up a few times. The antigen it recognizes is unknown. No much larger clone exists at a distance of one base, and base qualities are not known. Whole blood was collected in K2EDTA tubes by collaborating institutions according to the institutions' own protocols. For TCRbeta analysis, collaborators shipped samples in one of three forms: frozen whole blood, isolated PBMCs, or DNA extracted from either of those sample types. Trimming costs V 5 bases and J 0 bases, and their ends lie 10 bases apart. Looking up the germline V gene yields CDR1 MGHRA and CDR2 YSYEKL. From the cysteine through the phenylalanine, the CDR3 covers 14 amino acids. CDR3 DNA only is kept here, 42 bases in frame from base 1. The paper as a whole reports these results and caveats: The amount of clinical and demographic metadata varied by source and participant and was provided uncurated.

The immunoSEQ Assay, a bias-controlled multiplex PCR, was used to amplify TCRbeta CDR3 regions from genomic DNA. Concerning the study's data processing: Nucleated cell counts per sample were estimated from amplification of reference gene primers within the assay. To quantify the absolute abundance of each unique TCRbeta CDR3 rearrangement, sequence reads were collapsed and filtered. For each sample, productive Simpson clonality was calculated as the square root of Simpson's diversity index over productive rearrangements. Not all clones reach the TCRdb copy of this immuneACCESS table, which keeps in-frame sequences only. Checked studies attribute under half of the gap to unresolved V genes and leave the rest unexplained. Clonal size and the V and J genes are those of that table, whereas D and trimming came from the DNA. This sample gives about 160,000 clones in total; roughly 85% of them show up just once. The ten largest clones represent 2.5% to 4% of the sample.

The origin of this receptor is a human donor with acute or convalescent COVID-19. The donor label of this sample is uncertain. The rearranged segments are TRBV4-1 and TRBJ1-1; no D segment can be confidently identified. The sample consisted of peripheral blood. The DNA is TGCGCCAGCAGCTATGAGGGTTTGAACACTGAAGCTTTCTTT. This encodes CASSYEGLNTEAFF.